A selection of T cell receptor beta chains follows, all from one sample in a study of T-cell reconstitution after alpha-beta-depleted transplantation in children. TCRdb re-derived calls from the PCR reads in MiXCR, one entry per CDR3 protein. This table has 190,000 or so distinct CDR3 sequences, approximately 6.8% appearing once. Sequenced here: PBMCs, sampled before TCRalphabeta/CD19-depleted stem cell transplant. The receptors originated from a girl less than two years old with combined immunodeficiency, due to receive a stem cell transplant. The CDR3 runs from the conserved cysteine through the conserved F or W. The D gene is left open where the match is weak. Some rows have no size entry. The others give once, few or many, or a class for an expanded clone.

clone size	V gene	J gene	D gene	CDR3 DNA	CDR3 protein
many	TRBV29-1	TRBJ2-3	-	TGCAGCGTTGAACGGGAAGGTGTAGATACGCAGTATTTT	CSVEREGVDTQYF
many	TRBV20-1	TRBJ2-7	-	TGCAGTGCTCGCGGTTACCGGTCCGAGCAGTACTTC	CSARGYRSEQYF
many	TRBV5-1	TRBJ2-1	-	TGCGCCAGCAGCTTGGTCCTGGGGGATGAGCAGTTCTTC	CASSLVLGDEQFF
many	TRBV2	TRBJ2-1	TRBD2	TGTGCCAGCAGTGACCAGCGGGGGCGCACCCAGCTTTACAATGAGCAGTTCTTC	CASSDQRGRTQLYNEQFF
many	TRBV7-2	TRBJ2-1	-	TGTGCCAGCAGCTTAGGAGATAGAGCTTACAATGAGCAGTTCTTC	CASSLGDRAYNEQFF
-	TRBV4-2	TRBJ2-2	TRBD2	TGTGCCAGCAGCCAAGATACCCTCTGGCTAGCGGGGGGCGAGAACACCGGGGAGCTGTTTTTT	CASSQDTLWLAGGENTGELFF
-	TRBV29-1	TRBJ2-7	-	TGCAGCGTTGAAGGCGCTTCTAATGGACGGGCCACCTACGAGCAGTACTTC	CSVEGASNGRATYEQYF
many	TRBV7-2	TRBJ2-2	-	TGTGCCAGCAGCTTAAGATGGAACACCGGGGAGCTGTTTTTT	CASSLRWNTGELFF
many	TRBV27	TRBJ2-4	-	TGTGCCAGCAGCATCCGCTCTAGTGAAGGGAACATTCAGTACTTC	CASSIRSSEGNIQYF
many	TRBV4-3	TRBJ2-7	TRBD1	TGCGCCAGCAGCCAAGGGGGACAGGGGTACGAGCAGTACTTC	CASSQGGQGYEQYF
many	TRBV7-6	TRBJ2-1	TRBD1	TGTGCCAGCAGCTTGTGGGACAGCAATGAGCAGTTCTTC	CASSLWDSNEQFF
many	TRBV20-1	TRBJ2-1	-	TGCAGTGCTAGAGATTACTCAACCTCCTACAATGAGCAGTTCTTC	CSARDYSTSYNEQFF
-	TRBV29-1	TRBJ2-5	TRBD2	TGCAGCGTTGAAGGTCTAGCGGGCGACCTGGGAGAGACCCAGTACTTC	CSVEGLAGDLGETQYF
-	TRBV6-5	TRBJ1-5	-	TGTGCCAGCAGTTGGGACGGAAGCAATCAGCCCCAGCATTTT	CASSWDGSNQPQHF
many	TRBV24-1	TRBJ2-7	TRBD1	TGTGCCACCAGTGATACGGGACAGGGTGGCTACGAGCAGTACTTC	CATSDTGQGGYEQYF
many	TRBV4-2	TRBJ2-7	-	TGTGCCAGCAGCCAACAGGGGAGCTCCTACGAGCAGTACTTC	CASSQQGSSYEQYF
-	TRBV20-1	TRBJ2-7	-	TGCAGTGCTAGTTGGGGACAAGGACTCTACGAGCAGTACTTC	CSASWGQGLYEQYF
many	TRBV4-1	TRBJ2-7	TRBD1	TGCGCCAGCAGCCAAAGGACAGGCACAGAGCAGTACTTC	CASSQRTGTEQYF
many	TRBV14	TRBJ1-1	-	TGTGCCAGCAGCCTAAAGATTATCGGTCTTATGAACACTGAAGCTTTCTTT	CASSLKIIGLMNTEAFF
-	TRBV6-1	TRBJ1-1	-	TGTGCCAGCAGTGAAACAGGACGGTGGAACACTGAAGCTTTCTTT	CASSETGRWNTEAFF
many	TRBV20-1	TRBJ2-7	-	TGCAGTGCTAGTGGGGGATTGGCCTACGAGCAGTACTTC	CSASGGLAYEQYF
many	TRBV12-3/TRBV12-4	TRBJ2-7	-	TGTGCCAGCAGTCCCATCGACAGGGAGCAGTACTTC	CASSPIDREQYF
many	TRBV3-1	TRBJ2-3	-	TGTGCCAGCAGCCAAATGGGGTTCACTGCAGATACGCAGTATTTT	CASSQMGFTADTQYF
many	TRBV7-9	TRBJ2-2	-	TGTGCCAGCAGCTCAAGAGGTGTCGCCGGGGAGCTGTTTTTT	CASSSRGVAGELFF
many	TRBV20-1	TRBJ2-4	TRBD1	TGCAGTGCTTCAACTATGGACAGGAGGAGGAACATTCAGTACTTC	CSASTMDRRRNIQYF
many	TRBV6-2/TRBV6-3	TRBJ2-7	TRBD1	TGTGCCAGCAGTATTGACAGGGGCAACGAGCAGTACTTC	CASSIDRGNEQYF
many	TRBV28	TRBJ2-1	TRBD1	TGTGCCAGCAGTCGGACCGGGACAGGGACGATCAATGAGCAGTTCTTC	CASSRTGTGTINEQFF
many	TRBV3-1	TRBJ2-7	-	TGTGCCAGCAGCCAAGATCAAGGGCCCAAGCAGTACTTC	CASSQDQGPKQYF
-	TRBV20-1	TRBJ1-2	-	TGCAGTGCTAGAGGGCAGGGGAGCTATGGCTACACCTTC	CSARGQGSYGYTF
many	TRBV7-9	TRBJ1-1	-	TGTGCCACCCTAAACACTGAAGCTTTCTTT	CATLNTEAFF
many	TRBV21-1	TRBJ1-2	-	TGTGCCAGCAGCAAAGCGTCAATAGGAGGGGTGAAAGGATATGGCTACACCTTC	CASSKASIGGVKGYGYTF
many	TRBV7-9	TRBJ1-1	-	TGTGCCAGCAGCGTAATGAACACTGAAGCTTTCTTT	CASSVMNTEAFF
many	TRBV28	TRBJ2-1	TRBD2	TGTGCCAGCAGTCCGATACTAGCGGGAGGGTGGAATGAGCAGTTCTTC	CASSPILAGGWNEQFF
many	TRBV29-1	TRBJ2-3	TRBD1	TGCAGCGTTGAGGGTCCAGGGGGTGATACGCAGTATTTT	CSVEGPGGDTQYF
many	TRBV13	TRBJ2-3	TRBD2	TGTGCCAGCAGCCTGCGGGGGGGAGACACAGATACGCAGTATTTT	CASSLRGGDTDTQYF
many	TRBV15	TRBJ2-7	-	TGTGCCACCAGCAGAGGGGCTGTGGTGAGCGAGCAGTACTTC	CATSRGAVVSEQYF
many	TRBV4-3	TRBJ2-3	TRBD2	TGCGCCAGCAGCCAAGAAGGCCCACTAGCGGGGAGATTCACGGCAGATACGCAGTATTTT	CASSQEGPLAGRFTADTQYF
many	TRBV21-1	TRBJ2-3	-	TGTGCCAGCAGCAAACGGGTGACAGGGGTGGTGGATACGCAGTATTTT	CASSKRVTGVVDTQYF
many	TRBV27	TRBJ1-2	TRBD1	TGTGCCAGCAGTTCCGGGACAGGGGTAGGCTACACCTTC	CASSSGTGVGYTF
-	TRBV4-2	TRBJ2-5	TRBD1	TGTGCCAGCAGCCAACTCACACAGGGGCAAGGGGAGACCCAGTACTTC	CASSQLTQGQGETQYF
many	TRBV7-2	TRBJ2-3	-	TGTGCCAGCAAGGAGGGGGATACGCAGTATTTT	CASKEGDTQYF
many	TRBV4-3	TRBJ2-1	TRBD2	TGCGCCAGCAGCCAAGGGCTAGCGGGGGGGCTCGGTGAGCAGTTCTTC	CASSQGLAGGLGEQFF
many	TRBV12-3/TRBV12-4	TRBJ2-3	TRBD2	TGTGCCAGCAATATCCTAGCGGGGGACACAGATACGCAGTATTTT	CASNILAGDTDTQYF
many	TRBV13	TRBJ2-1	TRBD1	TGTGCCAGCGGCATCGGGACAGGGTCCAATGAGCAGTTCTTC	CASGIGTGSNEQFF
many	TRBV7-9	TRBJ2-1	-	TGTGCCAGCAGCTTAGCGAATCCCAATGAGCAGTTCTTC	CASSLANPNEQFF
many	TRBV5-6	TRBJ2-7	-	TGTGCCAGCAGCAGGATACCCGGTGAAGCCTACGAGCAGTACTTC	CASSRIPGEAYEQYF
many	TRBV7-2	TRBJ2-7	-	TGTGCCAGCAGCTTATCAGGCCTCGGCTCCTACGAGCAGTACTTC	CASSLSGLGSYEQYF
many	TRBV4-3	TRBJ2-1	-	TGCGCCAGCAGCCAAGATTTGGGTAAAGGGGATGAGCAGTTCTTC	CASSQDLGKGDEQFF
many	TRBV14	TRBJ1-1	-	TGTGCCACCTCCCCCAGGAACACTGAAGCTTTCTTT	CATSPRNTEAFF
-	TRBV2	TRBJ2-5	-	TGTGCCAGCTGCTTCTCCCCTACAGGGAATCTGATGTACCAAGAGACCCAGTACTTC	CASCFSPTGNLMYQETQYF
many	TRBV4-3	TRBJ2-3	TRBD2	TGCGCCAGCAGCTCCTGGGCGGGGGAAACAGATACGCAGTATTTT	CASSSWAGETDTQYF
many	TRBV5-6	TRBJ1-1	-	TGTGCCAGCAGCTCCTTGTCTTCCATTTCCATGAACACTGAAGCTTTCTTT	CASSSLSSISMNTEAFF
few	TRBV29-1	TRBJ2-2	-	TGCAGCGCAGGGGTCTCCGGGGAGCTGTTTTTT	CSAGVSGELFF
many	TRBV5-4	TRBJ2-3	-	TGTGCCAGCAGCTCGGTCGTGGACACAGATACGCAGTATTTT	CASSSVVDTDTQYF
many	TRBV29-1	TRBJ2-1	TRBD1	TGCAGCGTACCGACAGGGGTGTCCTACAATGAGCAGTTCTTC	CSVPTGVSYNEQFF
many	TRBV3-1	TRBJ2-7	-	TGTGCCAGCAGTCCTCTCGGGACCGCCTACGAGCAGTACTTC	CASSPLGTAYEQYF
many	TRBV12-3/TRBV12-4	TRBJ2-5	-	TGTGCCAGCAGTTCAAGCAGTACCGAGACCCAGTACTTC	CASSSSSTETQYF
few	TRBV7-2	TRBJ2-5	-	TGTGCCAGCAGCTCCGGAGGGTCTACACCGGCCTTTGGGGCCCAGTACTTC	CASSSGGSTPAFGAQYF
many	TRBV28	TRBJ2-7	TRBD1	TGTGCCAGCAGAAAAATCCGGGACAGGACCTACGAGCAGTACTTC	CASRKIRDRTYEQYF